This section outlines one T cell receptor (beta chain) sequence together with its context. Its antigen remains unknown. The data were taken from a study of OX40 agonist ivuxolimab in advanced cancers. Study-level background: The study treated patients with ivuxolimab, an agonistic anti-OX40 (CD134) antibody.

Study outcomes and limitations: Patients with a partial response at 0.1-3.0 mg/kg had among the lowest clonal expansion.

Sequenced by immunoSEQ multiplex PCR; TCRdb stores in-frame clones only, minus some. The table lists 20,000 to 25,000 clones, 86% of them singletons. The CDR3 totals 16 residues. V dropped 5 bases and J dropped 6; count of bases not matched to a gene: 12. Germline V gene data show CDR1 as SGHAT and CDR2 as FQNNGV. This clonotype was sampled from an adult with an advanced solid tumor such as melanoma, head and neck, liver or kidney cancer. The chain has TRBV11-2 and TRBJ2-2; 7 bases line up with TRBD1. The sequencing used CD4+ or CD8+ T cells sorted from blood, collected in a trial of the OX40 agonist ivuxolimab. The CDR3 is CASSPGTARNAGELFF. The CDR3 nucleotides are TGTGCCAGCAGCCCGGGGACAGCACGAAACGCCGGGGAGCTGTTTTTT.